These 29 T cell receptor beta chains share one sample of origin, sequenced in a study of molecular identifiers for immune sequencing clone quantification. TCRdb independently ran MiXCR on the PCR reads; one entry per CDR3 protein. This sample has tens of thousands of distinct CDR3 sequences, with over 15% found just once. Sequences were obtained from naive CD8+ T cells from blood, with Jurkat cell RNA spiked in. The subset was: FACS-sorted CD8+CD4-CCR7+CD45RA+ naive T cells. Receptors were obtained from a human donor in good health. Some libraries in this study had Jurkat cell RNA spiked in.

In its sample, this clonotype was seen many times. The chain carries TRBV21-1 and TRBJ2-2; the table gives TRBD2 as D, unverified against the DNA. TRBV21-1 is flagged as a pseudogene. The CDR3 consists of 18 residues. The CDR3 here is CASSTPGTSGKNTGELFF. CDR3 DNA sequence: TGTGCCAGCAGCACCCCCGGGACTAGCGGGAAGAACACCGGGGAGCTGTTTTTT.

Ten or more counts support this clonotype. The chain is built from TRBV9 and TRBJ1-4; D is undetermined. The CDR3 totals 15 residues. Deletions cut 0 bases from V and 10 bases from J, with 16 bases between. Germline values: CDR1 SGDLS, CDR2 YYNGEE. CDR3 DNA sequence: TGTGCCAGCAGCGTAGGTGGGCCGGCGGACGGAAAACTGTTTTTT. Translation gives CASSVGGPADGKLFF.

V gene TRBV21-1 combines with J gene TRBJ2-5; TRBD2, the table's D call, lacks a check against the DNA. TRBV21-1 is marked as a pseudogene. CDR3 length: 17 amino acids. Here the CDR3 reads CASSKDLWASLRENRYF. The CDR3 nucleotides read TGTGCCAGCAGCAAAGACCTGTGGGCCTCCCTCCGAGAGAACCGGTACTTC.

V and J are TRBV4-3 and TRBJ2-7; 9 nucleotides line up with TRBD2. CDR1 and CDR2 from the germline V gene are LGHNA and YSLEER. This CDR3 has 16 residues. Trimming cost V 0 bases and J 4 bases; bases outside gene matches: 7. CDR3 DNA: TGCGCCAGCAGCCAAGATCTGGCGGGGGGGGGTTACGAGCAGTACTTC. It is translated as CASSQDLAGGGYEQYF.

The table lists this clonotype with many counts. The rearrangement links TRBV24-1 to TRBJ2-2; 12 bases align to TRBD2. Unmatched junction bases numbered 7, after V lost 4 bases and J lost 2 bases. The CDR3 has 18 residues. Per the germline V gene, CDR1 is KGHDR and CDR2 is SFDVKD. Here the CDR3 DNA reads TGTGCCACCAGTGACACGACTAGCGGGAGACCTAACACCGGGGAGCTGTTTTTT. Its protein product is CATSDTTSGRPNTGELFF.

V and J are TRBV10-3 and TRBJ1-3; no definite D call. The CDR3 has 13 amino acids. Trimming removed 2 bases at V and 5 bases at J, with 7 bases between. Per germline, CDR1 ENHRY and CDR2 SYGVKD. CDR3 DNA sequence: TGTGCCATCAGTGAGAACCTCAGAAACACCATATATTTT. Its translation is CAISENLRNTIYF.

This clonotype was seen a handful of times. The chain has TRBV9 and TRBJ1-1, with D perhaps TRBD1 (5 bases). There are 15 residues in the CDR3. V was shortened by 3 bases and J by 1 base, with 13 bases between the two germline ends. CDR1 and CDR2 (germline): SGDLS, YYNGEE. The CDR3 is CASSAGLQRNTEAFF. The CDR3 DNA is TGTGCCAGCAGCGCGGGACTACAAAGGAACACTGAAGCTTTCTTT.

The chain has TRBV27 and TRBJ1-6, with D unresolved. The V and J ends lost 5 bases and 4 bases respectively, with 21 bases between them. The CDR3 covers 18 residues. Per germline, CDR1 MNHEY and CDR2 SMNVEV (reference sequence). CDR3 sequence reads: CASSPSYPIGRYNSPLHF. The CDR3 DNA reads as TGTGCCAGCAGTCCGTCCTACCCCATTGGACGATATAATTCACCCCTCCACTTT.

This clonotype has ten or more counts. Here the CDR3 DNA reads TGCAGTGCTAGAGATGGTGGACTACCCTCCTACGAGCAGTACTTC. Amino acid sequence: CSARDGGLPSYEQYF. The chain employs TRBV20-1 and TRBJ2-7; D perhaps matches TRBD2 (6 bases). CDR1 and CDR2 (germline): DFQATT, SNEGSKA (reference sequence). The CDR3 contains 15 residues. V dropped 0 bases and J dropped 0 bases, with 12 bases sitting between them.

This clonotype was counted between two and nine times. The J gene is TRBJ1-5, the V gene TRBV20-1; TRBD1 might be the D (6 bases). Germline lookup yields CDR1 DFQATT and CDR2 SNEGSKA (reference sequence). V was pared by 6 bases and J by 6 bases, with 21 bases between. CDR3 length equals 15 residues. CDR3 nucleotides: TGCAGTGCCCCCGGGAGTGGGGGCCCGGGTCAGCCCCAGCATTTT. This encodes CSAPGSGGPGQPQHF.

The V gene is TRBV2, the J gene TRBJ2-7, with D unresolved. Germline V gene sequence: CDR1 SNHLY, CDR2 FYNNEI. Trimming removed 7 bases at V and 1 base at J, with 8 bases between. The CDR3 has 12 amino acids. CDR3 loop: CASKNSSYEQYF. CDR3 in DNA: TGTGCCAGCAAAAACAGTTCCTACGAGCAGTACTTC.

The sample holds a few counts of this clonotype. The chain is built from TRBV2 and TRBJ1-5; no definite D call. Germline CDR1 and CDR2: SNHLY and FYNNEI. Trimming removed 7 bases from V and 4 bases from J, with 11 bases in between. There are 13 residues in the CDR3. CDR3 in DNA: TGTGCCAGCACGTGGTCAGAGAATCAGCCCCAGCATTTT. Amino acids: CASTWSENQPQHF.

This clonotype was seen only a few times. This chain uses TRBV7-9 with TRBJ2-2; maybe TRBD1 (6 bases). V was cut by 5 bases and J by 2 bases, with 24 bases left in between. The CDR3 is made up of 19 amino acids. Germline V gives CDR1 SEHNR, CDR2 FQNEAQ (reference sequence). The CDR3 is CASSPPSLQGRPNTGELFF. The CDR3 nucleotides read TGTGCCAGCAGCCCTCCCTCGTTGCAGGGGCGACCTAACACCGGGGAGCTGTTTTTT. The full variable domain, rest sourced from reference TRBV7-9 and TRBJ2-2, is DTGVSQNPRHKITKRGQNVTFRCDPISEHNRLYWYRQTLGQGPEFLTYFQNEAQLEKSRLLSDRFSAERPKGSFSTLEIQRTEQGDSAMYLCASSPPSLQGRPNTGELFFGEGSRLTVL.

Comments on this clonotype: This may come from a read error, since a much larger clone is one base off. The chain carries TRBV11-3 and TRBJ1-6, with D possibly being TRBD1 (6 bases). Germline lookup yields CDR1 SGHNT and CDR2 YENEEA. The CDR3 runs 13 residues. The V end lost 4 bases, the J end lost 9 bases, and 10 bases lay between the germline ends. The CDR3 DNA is TGTGCCAGCAGCTGGACAGCTAGTTCACCCCTCCACTTT. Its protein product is CASSWTASSPLHF.

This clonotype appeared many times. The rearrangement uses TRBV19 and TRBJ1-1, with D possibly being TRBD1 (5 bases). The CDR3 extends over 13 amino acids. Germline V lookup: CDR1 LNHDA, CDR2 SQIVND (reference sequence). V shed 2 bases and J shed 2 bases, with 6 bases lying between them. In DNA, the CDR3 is TGTGCCAGTAGTATAACAGGAAACACTGAAGCTTTCTTT. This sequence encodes CASSITGNTEAFF.

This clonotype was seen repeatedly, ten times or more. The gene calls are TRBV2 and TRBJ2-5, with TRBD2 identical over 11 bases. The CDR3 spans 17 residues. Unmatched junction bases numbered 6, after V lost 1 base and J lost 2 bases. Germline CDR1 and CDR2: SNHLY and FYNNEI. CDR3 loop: CASSEVLAGGPQETQYF. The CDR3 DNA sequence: TGTGCCAGCAGTGAAGTTCTAGCGGGAGGACCTCAAGAGACCCAGTACTTC.

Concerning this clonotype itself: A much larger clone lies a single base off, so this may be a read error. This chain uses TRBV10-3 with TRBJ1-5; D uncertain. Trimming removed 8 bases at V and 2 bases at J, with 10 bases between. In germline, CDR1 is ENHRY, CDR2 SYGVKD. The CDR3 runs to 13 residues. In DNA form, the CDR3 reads TGTGCCATCGGTGGGCCGGGCAATCAGCCCCAGCATTTT. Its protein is CAIGGPGNQPQHF.

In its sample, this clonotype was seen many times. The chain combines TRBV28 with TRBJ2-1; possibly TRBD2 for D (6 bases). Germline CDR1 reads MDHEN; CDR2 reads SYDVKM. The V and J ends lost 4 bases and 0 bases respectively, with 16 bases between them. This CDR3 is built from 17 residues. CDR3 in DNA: TGTGCCAGCAGTTCAGTAGCGGCCATGAGCTCCTACAATGAGCAGTTCTTC. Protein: CASSSVAAMSSYNEQFF.

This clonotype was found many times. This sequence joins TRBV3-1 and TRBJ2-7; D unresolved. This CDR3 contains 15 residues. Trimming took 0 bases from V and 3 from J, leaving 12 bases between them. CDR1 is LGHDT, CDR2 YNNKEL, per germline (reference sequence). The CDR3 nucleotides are TGTGCCAGCAGCCAAGATCGGTCCTCCTTCTACGAGCAGTACTTC. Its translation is CASSQDRSSFYEQYF.

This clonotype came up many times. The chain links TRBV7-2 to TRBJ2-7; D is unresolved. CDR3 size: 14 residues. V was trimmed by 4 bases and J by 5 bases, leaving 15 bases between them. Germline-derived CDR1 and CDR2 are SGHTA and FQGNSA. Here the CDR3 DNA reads TGTGCCAGCAGCTCGACCCTCTTTGAGGACGAGCAGTACTTC. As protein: CASSSTLFEDEQYF. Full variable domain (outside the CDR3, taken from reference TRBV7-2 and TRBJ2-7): GAGVSQSPSNKVTEKGKDVELRCDPISGHTALYWYRQSLGQGLEFLIYFQGNSAPDKSGLPSDRFSAERTGGSVSTLTIQRTQQEDSAVYLCASSSTLFEDEQYFGPGTRLTVT.

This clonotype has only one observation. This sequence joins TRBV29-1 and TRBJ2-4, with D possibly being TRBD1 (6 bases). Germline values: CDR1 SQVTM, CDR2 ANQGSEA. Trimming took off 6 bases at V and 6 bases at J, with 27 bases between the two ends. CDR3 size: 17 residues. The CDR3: CSVDSYYGGSDRNIQYF. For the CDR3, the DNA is TGCAGCGTCGATAGCTATTATGGGGGATCGGACAGAAACATTCAGTACTTC. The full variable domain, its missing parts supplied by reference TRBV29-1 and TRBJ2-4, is SAVISQKPSRDICQRGTSLTIQCQVDSQVTMMFWYRQQPGQSLTLIATANQGSEATYESGFVIDKFPISRPNLTFSTLTVSNMSPEDSSIYLCSVDSYYGGSDRNIQYFGAGTRLSVL.

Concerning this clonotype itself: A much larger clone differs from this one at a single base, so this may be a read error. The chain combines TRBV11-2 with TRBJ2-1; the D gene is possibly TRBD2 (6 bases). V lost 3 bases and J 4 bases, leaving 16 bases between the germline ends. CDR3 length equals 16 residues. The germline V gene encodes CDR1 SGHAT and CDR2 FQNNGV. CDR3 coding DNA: TGTGCCAGCAGCTTGAAGGGACTTTCCAGTTACAATGAGCAGTTCTTC. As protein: CASSLKGLSSYNEQFF.

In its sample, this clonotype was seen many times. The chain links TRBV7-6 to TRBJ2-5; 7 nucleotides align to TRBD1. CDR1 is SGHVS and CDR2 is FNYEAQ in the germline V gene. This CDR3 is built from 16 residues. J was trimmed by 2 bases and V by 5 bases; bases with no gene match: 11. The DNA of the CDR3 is TGTGCCAGCAGCCCTCGACAGGGCCACATTCAAGAGACCCAGTACTTC. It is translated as CASSPRQGHIQETQYF. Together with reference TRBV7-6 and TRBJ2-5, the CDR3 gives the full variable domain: GAGVSQSPRYKVTKRGQDVALRCDPISGHVSLYWYRQALGQGPEFLTYFNYEAQQDKSGLPNDRFSAERPEGSISTLTIQRTEQRDSAMYRCASSPRQGHIQETQYFGPGTRLLVL.

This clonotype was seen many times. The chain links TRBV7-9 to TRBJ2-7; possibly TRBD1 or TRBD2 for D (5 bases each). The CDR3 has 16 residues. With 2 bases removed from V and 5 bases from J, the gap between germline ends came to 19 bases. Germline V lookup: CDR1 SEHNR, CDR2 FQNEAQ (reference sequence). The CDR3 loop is CASSLTPWVRDDEQYF. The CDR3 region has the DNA TGTGCCAGCAGCTTAACTCCTTGGGTTCGGGACGACGAGCAGTACTTC.

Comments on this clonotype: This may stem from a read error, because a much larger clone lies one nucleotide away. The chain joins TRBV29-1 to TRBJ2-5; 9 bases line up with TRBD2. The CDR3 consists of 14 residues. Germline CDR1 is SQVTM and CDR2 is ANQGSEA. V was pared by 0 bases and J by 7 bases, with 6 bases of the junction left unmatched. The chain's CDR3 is CSVEDAREGPTQYF. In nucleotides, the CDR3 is TGCAGCGTTGAAGATGCGCGGGAGGGCCCGACCCAGTACTTC.

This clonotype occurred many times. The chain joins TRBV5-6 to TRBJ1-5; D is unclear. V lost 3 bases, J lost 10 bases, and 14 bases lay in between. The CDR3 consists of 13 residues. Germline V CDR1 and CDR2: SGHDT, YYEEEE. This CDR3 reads CASSSWRDGPQHF. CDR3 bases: TGTGCCAGCAGCTCCTGGAGGGATGGACCCCAGCATTTT.

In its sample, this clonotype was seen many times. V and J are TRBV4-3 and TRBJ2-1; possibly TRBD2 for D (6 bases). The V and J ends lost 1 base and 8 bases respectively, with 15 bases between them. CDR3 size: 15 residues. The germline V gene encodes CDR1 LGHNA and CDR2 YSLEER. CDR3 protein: CASSQVVTSGYEQFF. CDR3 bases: TGCGCCAGCAGCCAAGTGGTGACTAGTGGCTATGAGCAGTTCTTC.

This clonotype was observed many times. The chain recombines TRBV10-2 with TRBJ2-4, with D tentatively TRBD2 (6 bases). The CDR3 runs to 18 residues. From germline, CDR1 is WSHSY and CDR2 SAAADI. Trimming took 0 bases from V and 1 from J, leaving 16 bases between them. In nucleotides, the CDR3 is TGCGCCAGCAGTGAGTCGAGGTATCCGGGAGCGGCCAAAAACATTCAGTACTTC. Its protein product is CASSESRYPGAAKNIQYF.

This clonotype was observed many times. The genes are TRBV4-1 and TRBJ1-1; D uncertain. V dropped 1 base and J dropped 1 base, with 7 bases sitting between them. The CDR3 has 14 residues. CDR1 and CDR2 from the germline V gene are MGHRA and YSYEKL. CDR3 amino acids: CASSQGSQNTEAFF. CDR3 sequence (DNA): TGCGCCAGCAGCCAAGGCAGTCAGAACACTGAAGCTTTCTTT.